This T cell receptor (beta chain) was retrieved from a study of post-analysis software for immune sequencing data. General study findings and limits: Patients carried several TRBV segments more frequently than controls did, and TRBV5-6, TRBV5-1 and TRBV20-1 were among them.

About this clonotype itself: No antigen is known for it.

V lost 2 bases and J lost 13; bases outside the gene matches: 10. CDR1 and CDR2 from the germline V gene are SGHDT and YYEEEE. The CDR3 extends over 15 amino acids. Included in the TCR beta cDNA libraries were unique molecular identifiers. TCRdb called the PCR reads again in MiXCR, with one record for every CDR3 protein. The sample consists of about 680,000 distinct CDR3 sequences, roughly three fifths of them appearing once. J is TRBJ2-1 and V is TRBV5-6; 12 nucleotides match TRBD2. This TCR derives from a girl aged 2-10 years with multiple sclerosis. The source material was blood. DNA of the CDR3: TGTGCCAGCAGCTTCCGGACTAGCGGGACCGACAAACAGTTCTTC. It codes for CASSFRTSGTDKQFF.